The source of this T cell receptor beta chain is a study of shared clonotypes between healthy human individuals. Assay used: immunoSEQ multiplex PCR; TCRdb lists only in-frame clones, some missing. The data hold over 1.5 million clones, with under 99% observed a single time. On this clone: Its antigen is not known.

Study-wide findings and caveats: In the sorted subsets, rarefaction showed sequencing was incomplete despite large depth. Donors were few, which limited the genetic and exposure-history diversity represented. Among non-shared clonotypes, generation probabilities were lower than among those shared by all four donors. Naive subsets usually exceeded memory subsets in estimated richness.

CDR3 length: 15 residues. The germline CDR1 and CDR2 sequences are SGHAT and FQNNGV. The ends were cut back, 4 bases at V and 9 bases at J, with 19 bases in the middle. The specimen was naive CD4+ T cells sorted from blood. Subset described: CD45RA+ positively selected. The origin of this receptor is a man aged 30-40 years in good health. The chain combines TRBV11-2 with TRBJ1-3, with D possibly matching TRBD1 (5 bases). The CDR3 here is CASSSARSLGGTIYF. In DNA, the CDR3 is TGTGCCAGCAGCTCTGCTCGGAGCTTGGGGGGCACCATATATTTT.